This T cell receptor (beta chain) derives from a study of regulatory T cells in long-lasting Graves disease. Study outcomes and limitations: TRBV28, TRBJ1-2 and TRBJ2-5 emerged as the favored segments in persistent disease.

To make TCR beta libraries, researchers used iRepertoire HTBI primers and Arm-PCR of CDR3 regions. TCRdb re-derived calls from the multiplex PCR reads in MiXCR, one entry per CDR3 protein. The sample contains about 530,000 distinct CDR3 sequences, about 16% of which appear only once. This clonotype was detected many times. Its cognate antigen is unknown. Time point of the sample: newly diagnosed GD, antithyroid drugs for less than 3 months. Scientists built the TCR library using RNA that was extracted from PBMCs. The CDR3 runs 14 residues. Between the trimmed V and J ends, which lost 3 bases and 5 bases, there was a span of 15 bases. Germline CDR1 reads DFQATT; CDR2 reads SNEGSKA (reference sequence). The data were also submitted as part of a second study, on T cells in Graves' hyperthyroidism and ophthalmopathy. That publication notes: Pregnant or lactating patients were excluded, as were those with uncontrolled infection or other autoimmune disease.

The source material was peripheral blood mononuclear cells (PBMCs), sampled at new diagnosis, from a patient treated with antithyroid drugs. The rearrangement links TRBV20-1 to TRBJ2-3; tentatively, D is TRBD2 (6 bases). This sequence was found in a woman aged 40 to 65 with Graves disease. Here the CDR3 DNA reads TGCAGTGCTAGCAAAGCCGGGAGTGGAGATACGCAGTATTTT. This gives the protein CSASKAGSGDTQYF.